The 17 T cell receptor beta chains presented below share a single source sample, sequenced in a study of CD8+ T cells in alopecia areata. The authors extracted RNA and reverse transcribed it into cDNA as the sequencing template. The table came from immunoSEQ multiplex PCR; TCRdb's copy has only in-frame clones and leaves some out. The table lists more than 85,000 clones, roughly 47% of them singletons, with 0.75% to 0.9% in the top ten. The sample taken for sequencing was CD4+ T cells sorted from blood. These receptors came from a human donor with alopecia areata.

V is TRBV5-1 and J is TRBJ2-2; TRBD1 matches at 10 bases. V shed 4 bases, J shed 7 bases, and the junction held 7 bases outside the gene matches. The length of the CDR3 is 15 residues. Looked up from germline, CDR1 is SGHRS and CDR2 is YFSETQ. The CDR3 bases are TGCGCCAGCAGCGCGGGACAGGGGAGGATCGGGGAGCTGTTTTTT. Its translation is CASSAGQGRIGELFF.

The chain combines TRBV7-2 with TRBJ2-7; TRBD2 is a possible D gene (5 bases). Trimming cost V 0 bases and J 2 bases, with 11 bases left between them. Germline V gene sequence: CDR1 SGHTA, CDR2 FQGNSA. The CDR3 spans 15 residues. CDR3 nucleotides: TGTGCCAGCAGCTTAGCCGGGAAGCCTCCCTACGAGCAGTACTTC. Protein sequence: CASSLAGKPPYEQYF.

V is TRBV30 and J is TRBJ2-7; a weak D match, TRBD2 (6 bases). The V gene's germline CDR1 is GTSNPN and CDR2 SVGIG (reference sequence). Trimming stripped 0 bases from V and 6 bases from J, with 15 bases between. The CDR3 consists of 14 residues. CDR3 residues: CAWSVWGVLSEQYF. The CDR3 coding sequence is TGTGCCTGGAGTGTATGGGGGGTTCTGAGCGAGCAGTACTTC.

This chain joins TRBV4-3 and TRBJ1-2; no clear D gene. V was trimmed by 0 bases and J by 6 bases, leaving 5 bases between them. Germline values: CDR1 LGHNA, CDR2 YSLEER. The CDR3 totals 12 residues. CDR3 region: CASSQEGNGYTF. The CDR3 DNA reads TGCGCCAGCAGCCAAGAAGGGAATGGCTACACCTTC.

The rearrangement joins TRBV29-1 to TRBJ2-5; either TRBD1 or TRBD2 may supply D (5 bases each). V gave up 3 bases and J gave up 4 bases, with 9 bases separating them. This CDR3 is 12 amino acids long. The germline V gene has CDR1 SQVTM and CDR2 ANQGSEA. This CDR3 reads CSVDGTLETQYF. CDR3 bases: TGCAGCGTTGATGGGACCCTAGAGACCCAGTACTTC.

The chain couples TRBV5-6 to TRBJ1-1; TRBD1 agrees at 8 bases. This CDR3 contains 16 residues. Trimming cost V 4 bases and J 1 base; bases outside gene matches: 9. Germline V gene lookup returns CDR1 SGHDT and CDR2 YYEEEE. CDR3 bases: TGTGCCAGCAGCGTGTGGGACAGGCCTACGAACACTGAAGCTTTCTTT. Translated: CASSVWDRPTNTEAFF.

This clone was seen more than once but under ten times. The chain recombines TRBV25-1 with TRBJ2-1; 11 nucleotides align to TRBD2. The CDR3 spans 16 residues. With 5 bases clipped from V and 7 bases from J, the junction kept 10 bases outside the gene matches. CDR1 is MGHDK and CDR2 is SYGVNS in the germline V gene. The CDR3 DNA is TGTGCCAGCAGTCAAACCGGGACTAGCGGACGGAATGAGCAGTTCTTC. This encodes CASSQTGTSGRNEQFF.

The chain carries TRBV20-1 and TRBJ1-1; D unresolved. This CDR3 contains 11 residues. From germline, CDR1 is DFQATT and CDR2 SNEGSKA (reference sequence). Trimming pared 6 bases from V and 1 base from J, leaving 6 bases between. CDR3 sequence (DNA): TGCAGTGCCCCCGGGAACACTGAAGCTTTCTTT. Its translation is CSAPGNTEAFF.

This clone has just one count. The V gene is TRBV29-1, the J gene TRBJ2-2, with D possibly being TRBD1 (6 bases). The ends were cut back, 7 bases at V and 2 bases at J, with 14 bases in the middle. The CDR3 covers 14 residues. Germline V gives CDR1 SQVTM, CDR2 ANQGSEA. This CDR3 reads CSAPGHSNTGELFF. In nucleotides, the CDR3 is TGCAGCGCTCCGGGACATAGTAACACCGGGGAGCTGTTTTTT.

The rearrangement joins TRBV27 to TRBJ2-7; 8 bases map to TRBD1. The CDR3 is made up of 14 amino acids. CDR1 is MNHEY and CDR2 is SMNVEV in the germline V gene (reference sequence). Trimming took 5 bases from V and 3 from J; bases not matched to a gene: 6. CDR3 nucleotide sequence: TGTGCCAGCAGTCTAATAGGACAGGGCTACGAGCAGTACTTC. Its protein is CASSLIGQGYEQYF.

The chain links TRBV28 to TRBJ2-1; D not certain. CDR1 and CDR2 from the germline V gene are MDHEN and SYDVKM. The ends were cut back, 5 bases at V and 10 bases at J, with 12 bases in the middle. The CDR3 length is 12 residues. The CDR3 nucleotides are TGTGCCAGCAGTCGGTTTATCGGGGAGCAGTTCTTC. It codes for CASSRFIGEQFF.

The chain recombines TRBV30 with TRBJ2-1; possible D gene TRBD1, 5 bases. CDR3 length: 12 amino acids. Trimming took off 1 base at V and 5 bases at J, with 6 bases between the two ends. The germline CDR1 and CDR2 sequences are GTSNPN and SVGIG (reference sequence). For the CDR3, the DNA is TGTGCCTGGAGTGGACAGCACAATGAGCAGTTCTTC. Its translation is CAWSGQHNEQFF.

This clone showed up just a few times. The gene calls are TRBV29-1 and TRBJ2-3; 8 bases fit TRBD1. CDR1 is SQVTM, CDR2 ANQGSEA, per germline. V trimming: 4 bases; J trimming: 3 bases; junction bases outside the gene matches: 3. This CDR3 contains 13 residues. In nucleotides, the CDR3 is TGCAGCGTTGCAGGGGGCATAACAGATACGCAGTATTTT. It yields the protein CSVAGGITDTQYF.

This clone was seen only a few times. J is TRBJ2-4 and V is TRBV6-6; 7 bases align to TRBD1. V was clipped by 8 bases and J by 11 bases; unmatched bases: 6. The germline V gene has CDR1 MNHNY and CDR2 SVGAGI (reference sequence). This CDR3 is 11 amino acids long. CDR3 loop: CASAIGGLQYF. CDR3 coding DNA: TGTGCCAGCGCGATAGGGGGCCTTCAGTACTTC.

As to this clone: Other nucleotide sequences in the sample specify the same CDR3. V usage is TRBV30 and J usage is TRBJ2-1; D ambiguous. The CDR3 consists of 11 residues. Germline CDR1 GTSNPN, CDR2 SVGIG (reference sequence). V was trimmed by 0 bases and J by 7 bases, leaving 4 bases between them. CDR3 amino acids: CAWSVRNEQFF. CDR3 in DNA: TGTGCCTGGAGTGTCAGGAATGAGCAGTTCTTC. Complete variable domain (other parts from reference TRBV30 and TRBJ2-1): SQTIHQWPATLVQPVGSPLSLECTVEGTSNPNLYWYRQAAGRGLQLLFYSVGIGQISSEVPQNLSASRPQDRQFILSSKKLLLSDSGFYLCAWSVRNEQFFGPGTRLTVL.

CDR3 nucleotides: TGTGCCAGCAGCTGGGTGGGGGACGGCTACACCTTC. Translating gives CASSWVGDGYTF. This chain joins TRBV7-9 and TRBJ1-2; a weak D match, TRBD1 (5 bases). The length of the CDR3 is 12 residues. Germline CDR1 SEHNR, CDR2 FQNEAQ (reference sequence). V was trimmed by 4 bases and J by 8 bases, leaving 11 bases between them. Using reference TRBV7-9 and TRBJ1-2 for the parts outside the CDR3, the full variable domain is DTGVSQNPRHKITKRGQNVTFRCDPISEHNRLYWYRQTLGQGPEFLTYFQNEAQLEKSRLLSDRFSAERPKGSFSTLEIQRTEQGDSAMYLCASSWVGDGYTFGSGTRLTVV.

This clone has a handful of counts. The rearrangement uses TRBV29-1 and TRBJ2-7; 9 bases align to TRBD1. Losses at the gene ends were 7 bases for V and 5 bases for J; bases not matched to a gene: 9. CDR3 length: 13 residues. Germline values: CDR1 SQVTM, CDR2 ANQGSEA. CDR3 coding DNA: TGCAGCGACGGGGGGACAGGGCGGAACGAGCAGTACTTC. As protein: CSDGGTGRNEQYF.